These 26 T cell receptor beta chains originate from one sample sequenced in a study of blood T cell repertoires in COVID-19. Sequenced by immunoSEQ multiplex PCR; TCRdb stores in-frame clones only, minus some. The repertoire holds just over 85,000 clones, around 89% seen once, with more than 8% in the top ten. Specimen: peripheral blood. These receptors all come from a man aged 50 to 60 with acute or convalescent COVID-19.

This chain connects TRBV7-9 to TRBJ1-6; 7 bases fit TRBD1. Germline lookup yields CDR1 SEHNR and CDR2 FQNEAQ (reference sequence). The CDR3 extends over 16 amino acids. J gave up 7 bases and V 4 bases, and 10 bases lay outside the gene matches. The CDR3 DNA follows: TGTGCCAGCAGCTCAGTCGGACAGGTCCCCAATTCACCCCTCCACTTT. Its protein product is CASSSVGQVPNSPLHF.

This clone has a single count. The gene calls are TRBV19 and TRBJ1-2; a possible D gene is TRBD1 (5 bases). Germline V gene data show CDR1 as LNHDA and CDR2 as SQIVND (reference sequence). This CDR3 comprises 14 residues. Deletions cut 6 bases from V and 6 bases from J, with 17 bases between. CDR3 amino acids: CASSTRGREDGYTF. Here the CDR3 DNA reads TGTGCCAGTAGCACAAGAGGCAGGGAGGATGGCTACACCTTC. Supplemented by reference TRBV19 and TRBJ1-2, the full variable domain reads DGGITQSPKYLFRKEGQNVTLSCEQNLNHDAMYWYRQDPGQGLRLIYYSQIVNDFQKGDIAEGYSVSREKKESFPLTVTSAQKNPTAFYLCASSTRGREDGYTFGSGTRLTVV.

The CDR3 sequence: CASSPGQGITEAFF. DNA for the CDR3: TGTGCCAGTAGTCCGGGACAGGGGATCACTGAAGCTTTCTTT. The chain is built from TRBV19 and TRBJ1-1; TRBD1 matches 10 bases. The germline V gene has CDR1 LNHDA and CDR2 SQIVND (reference sequence). CDR3 length equals 14 residues. Trimming at V came to 5 bases and at J to 4 bases, leaving 4 bases not matched to a gene.

The chain uses TRBV5-3 and TRBJ1-4, with TRBD1 matching over 8 bases. TRBV5-3 is noted as an ORF with a role that remains uncertain. The J segment lost 8 bases and the V segment lost 4 bases, leaving 10 bases of the junction unmatched. This CDR3 has 15 residues. The CDR3 protein is CARSTWTGHREKLFF. As DNA, the CDR3 is TGTGCCAGAAGCACCTGGACAGGGCATAGGGAAAAACTGTTTTTT.

The chain links TRBV5-1 to TRBJ2-2; TRBD2 is a possible D gene (6 bases). Germline V gene data show CDR1 as SGHRS and CDR2 as YFSETQ. This CDR3 comprises 15 residues. V was pared by 0 bases and J by 0 bases, with 6 bases between. CDR3: CASSLGTTNTGELFF. The DNA of the CDR3 is TGCGCCAGCAGCTTGGGGACTACGAACACCGGGGAGCTGTTTTTT.

This clone was counted between two and nine times. This chain links TRBV7-3 with TRBJ2-5; TRBD2 agrees at 10 bases. Per germline, CDR1 SGHTA and CDR2 FQGTGA. The ends lost 2 bases at V and 2 bases at J; junction bases unmatched: 8. There are 17 residues in the CDR3. Here the CDR3 DNA reads TGTGCCAGCAGCTTAGTCTTTAGCGGGGGGCTACAAGAGACCCAGTACTTC. It is translated as CASSLVFSGGLQETQYF.

This clone was detected once. The rearrangement uses TRBV6-1 and TRBJ2-7; TRBD1 matches 10 bases. The length of the CDR3 is 15 residues. Germline CDR1 and CDR2: MNHNS and SASEGT. J gave up 4 bases and V 2 bases, and 5 bases lay outside the gene matches. The CDR3 DNA sequence: TGTGCCAGCAGTGAAATGGGACAGGGGTTTTACGAGCAGTACGTC. Its protein is CASSEMGQGFYEQYV.

The chain employs TRBV28 and TRBJ2-5; D is unclear. The CDR3 length is 12 residues. V lost 3 bases to trimming and J lost 8 bases, with 10 bases between them. In germline, CDR1 is MDHEN, CDR2 SYDVKM. The CDR3 sequence: CASSFVRVTQYF. DNA for the CDR3: TGTGCCAGCAGTTTTGTTCGGGTCACCCAGTACTTC.

The chain couples TRBV30 to TRBJ2-2; 7 bases line up with TRBD1. The ends lost 5 bases at V and 6 bases at J; junction bases unmatched: 6. Germline values: CDR1 GTSNPN, CDR2 SVGIG (reference sequence). The CDR3 consists of 13 residues. The CDR3 protein is CAWAQTGAGELFF. The CDR3 DNA follows: TGTGCCTGGGCCCAAACAGGGGCCGGGGAGCTGTTTTTT.

This clone was seen once. This chain links TRBV6-1 with TRBJ1-5; D is unresolved. V gave up 3 bases and J gave up 2 bases, with 8 bases separating them. Germline V gives CDR1 MNHNS, CDR2 SASEGT. The CDR3 spans 14 residues. CDR3 nucleotides: TGTGCCAGCAGTGACACCCCGGGCAATCAGCCCCAGCATTTT. Its translation: CASSDTPGNQPQHF.

The V call is TRBV7-9, the J call TRBJ2-2; D unclear. CDR3 length: 14 amino acids. Trimming cost V 3 bases and J 3 bases, with 8 bases left between them. Germline V gives CDR1 SEHNR, CDR2 FQNEAQ (reference sequence). The CDR3 protein is CASSFRSDTGELFF. DNA for the CDR3: TGTGCCAGCAGCTTTAGATCTGACACCGGGGAGCTGTTTTTT.

The genes are TRBV18 and TRBJ1-3; no clear D. The V end lost 2 bases, the J end lost 7 bases, and 12 bases lay between the germline ends. CDR3 length: 14 amino acids. Germline V gives CDR1 KGHSH, CDR2 LQKENI. CDR3 nucleotide sequence: TGTGCCAGCTCACCAAACGAAGCTCGGAACACCATATATTTT. This sequence encodes CASSPNEARNTIYF.

This clone was found once. The chain carries TRBV7-2 and TRBJ1-4, with 7 positions matching TRBD1. CDR3 size: 16 residues. From germline, CDR1 is SGHTA and CDR2 FQGNSA. V shed 5 bases, J shed 7 bases, and the junction held 13 bases outside the gene matches. This CDR3 reads CASSLVALRGREKLFF. In nucleotides, the CDR3 is TGTGCCAGCAGCCTAGTGGCGTTGAGGGGGCGTGAAAAACTGTTTTTT. Variable domain in full (rest from reference TRBV7-2 and TRBJ1-4): GAGVSQSPSNKVTEKGKDVELRCDPISGHTALYWYRQSLGQGLEFLIYFQGNSAPDKSGLPSDRFSAERTGGSVSTLTIQRTQQEDSAVYLCASSLVALRGREKLFFGSGTQLSVL.

The chain uses TRBV6-5 and TRBJ1-1; D unclear. Germline CDR1 and CDR2: MNHEY and SVGAGI. CDR3 length equals 15 residues. V was cut by 6 bases and J by 7 bases, with 21 bases left in between. CDR3 nucleotide sequence: TGTGCCAGCAGCGACGCGCCGTCGGGAATTGTTGAAGCTTTCTTT. Translating it yields CASSDAPSGIVEAFF.

This chain connects TRBV11-2 to TRBJ2-7; D may be TRBD1 (6 bases). The ends were cut back, 6 bases at V and 3 bases at J, with 12 bases in the middle. Germline loops: CDR1 SGHAT, CDR2 FQNNGV. This CDR3 region has 13 residues. The CDR3 sequence is CASSLTGIYEQYF. The CDR3 region has the DNA TGTGCCAGCAGTTTAACAGGGATCTACGAGCAGTACTTC.

CDR3: CASSRARDGNTIYF. CDR3 in DNA: TGTGCCAGCAGTCGGGCCAGGGATGGAAACACCATATATTTT. The chain has TRBV28 and TRBJ1-3; TRBD1 might be the D (5 bases). Trimming shortened V by 5 bases and J by 3 bases, and 11 bases separated the two germline ends. Germline V gene sequence: CDR1 MDHEN, CDR2 SYDVKM. The length of the CDR3 is 14 residues.

This clone appeared once. The J gene is TRBJ2-7, the V gene TRBV30; maybe TRBD1 (5 bases). This CDR3 contains 13 residues. V lost 4 bases and J lost 7, with 17 bases in between. Germline V lookup: CDR1 GTSNPN, CDR2 SVGIG (reference sequence). CDR3 coding DNA: TGTGCCTGGACTTCATCAGGGTTGGGAGAGCAGTACTTC. This encodes CAWTSSGLGEQYF.

This clone was seen more than once but under ten times. CDR3 in DNA: TGTGCCAGCAGCCGAGACAGGGCCGGGGAGCTGTTTTTT. Translating it yields CASSRDRAGELFF. The gene calls are TRBV5-4 and TRBJ2-2, with 7 bases matching TRBD1. This CDR3 spans 13 amino acids. Germline trimming cut 4 bases from V and 6 bases from J; bases unmatched to any gene: 3. Germline V lookup: CDR1 SGHNT, CDR2 YYREEE (reference sequence).

This clone has only a few counts. The chain uses TRBV5-1 and TRBJ2-7; unclear D gene. Germline V CDR1 and CDR2: SGHRS, YFSETQ. V was shortened by 0 bases and J by 5 bases, with 6 bases between the two germline ends. CDR3 length: 12 amino acids. DNA of the CDR3: TGCGCCAGCAGCTTGGTAATTCACGAGCAGTACGTC. Translation gives CASSLVIHEQYV.

The V call is TRBV6-6, the J call TRBJ2-7; D possibly corresponds to TRBD1 (5 bases). This CDR3 contains 13 residues. The germline V gene encodes CDR1 MNHNY and CDR2 SVGAGI (reference sequence). Trimming left V 0 bases short and J 4 bases short, with 7 bases between. CDR3 protein: CASSYSTEYEQYV. The CDR3 DNA sequence: TGTGCCAGCAGTTACTCGACAGAGTACGAGCAGTACGTC.

The V and J genes are TRBV28 and TRBJ1-2, with TRBD1 as a possible D gene (5 bases). This CDR3 is 13 amino acids long. V shed 3 bases and J shed 8 bases, with 13 bases lying between them. The germline V gene encodes CDR1 MDHEN and CDR2 SYDVKM. CDR3: CASSFRGLEGYTF. CDR3 nucleotides: TGTGCCAGCAGTTTTAGGGGTTTGGAAGGCTACACCTTC.

The chain couples TRBV9 to TRBJ2-6; 9 positions match TRBD1. This CDR3 spans 20 amino acids. With 0 bases clipped from V and 2 bases from J, the junction kept 12 bases outside the gene matches. CDR1 and CDR2 (germline): SGDLS, YYNGEE. DNA of the CDR3: TGTGCCAGCAGCGTAGGACAGGGGGGTAAAGTTAGACCTGGGGCCAACGTCCTGACTTTC. Translating it yields CASSVGQGGKVRPGANVLTF.

The chain couples TRBV30 to TRBJ1-1; TRBD1 might be the D (5 bases). Per the germline V gene, CDR1 is GTSNPN and CDR2 is SVGIG (reference sequence). CDR3 size: 13 residues. V was clipped by 3 bases and J by 3 bases, with 11 bases between them. CDR3 residues: CAWREEQDTEAFF. In nucleotides, the CDR3 is TGTGCCTGGAGAGAAGAACAGGACACTGAAGCTTTCTTT.

The chain has TRBV2 and TRBJ1-6; TRBD1 might be the D (6 bases). The CDR3 is 15 amino acids. In germline, CDR1 is SNHLY, CDR2 FYNNEI. Trimming removed 3 bases at V and 6 bases at J, with 12 bases between. CDR3 DNA: TGTGCCAGCAGTGAGTCCCAGGGGAGTAATTCACCCCTCCACTTT. This translates into CASSESQGSNSPLHF. The full variable domain, its missing parts supplied by reference TRBV2 and TRBJ1-6, is EPEVTQTPSHQVTQMGQEVILRCVPISNHLYFYWYRQILGQKVEFLVSFYNNEISEKSEIFDDQFSVERPDGSNFTLKIRSTKLEDSAMYFCASSESQGSNSPLHFGNGTRLTVT.

The CDR3 here is CASRVGQGNQPQHF. The DNA of the CDR3 is TGTGCCAGCAGAGTAGGACAGGGCAATCAGCCCCAGCATTTT. This chain links TRBV6-5 with TRBJ1-5; 7 bases match TRBD1. V lost 6 bases, J lost 2 bases, and 4 bases stayed unmatched. CDR1 is MNHEY and CDR2 is SVGAGI in the germline V gene. The CDR3 loop spans 14 amino acids.

The rearrangement links TRBV6-5 to TRBJ1-2; 10 bases agree with TRBD1. V gave up 5 bases and J gave up 8 bases; unmatched junction bases: 5. The CDR3 has 13 residues. Germline V gene data show CDR1 as MNHEY and CDR2 as SVGAGI. CDR3 sequence: CASSQTGGLGYTF. The CDR3, as DNA: TGTGCCAGCAGTCAGACAGGGGGCCTGGGCTACACCTTC.